Below, 14 T cell receptor beta chains from the same sample are listed, as sequenced in a study of a mutant IDH1 vaccine in newly diagnosed glioma. These receptors' antigens are unknown. The time point here: week 47, end of study. Each vaccine dose was 300 ug of mutant IDH1 20-mer peptide, with topical imiquimod. Data came from immunoSEQ multiplex PCR; TCRdb stores just in-frame clones and leaves some out. In the table there are tens of thousands of clones, 60% to 75% of which are singletons. Sequencing was performed on PBMCs, taken from a glioma patient whose treatment included an IDH1 peptide vaccine. Every receptor here comes from a man aged 35 to 55 with glioma.

This chain uses TRBV5-1 with TRBJ2-3; D is possibly TRBD2 (5 bases). CDR3 length: 16 residues. Germline V gene data show CDR1 as SGHRS and CDR2 as YFSETQ. V was cut by 3 bases and J by 0 bases, with 14 bases left in between. CDR3 sequence (DNA): TGCGCCAGCAGCTCCCCGTACCAGCGGAGCACAGATACGCAGTATTTT. Translation: CASSSPYQRSTDTQYF. The variable domain in full, with the rest retrieved from reference TRBV5-1 and TRBJ2-3, is KAGVTQTPRYLIKTRGQQVTLSCSPISGHRSVSWYQQTPGQGLQFLFEYFSETQRNKGNFPGRFSGRQFSNSRSEMNVSTLELGDSALYLCASSSPYQRSTDTQYFGPGTRLTVL.

V gene TRBV6-5 combines with J gene TRBJ1-2, with TRBD1 matching over 8 bases. Trimming at V came to 6 bases and at J to 8 bases, leaving 8 bases not matched to a gene. Germline CDR1 reads MNHEY; CDR2 reads SVGAGI. The CDR3 loop spans 13 amino acids. Here the CDR3 reads CASSPQQGVGYTF. CDR3 nucleotides: TGTGCCAGCAGCCCGCAACAGGGGGTCGGCTACACCTTC.

This chain uses TRBV27 with TRBJ1-1; 7 bases agree with TRBD1. The trim removed 8 bases at V and 0 bases at J, leaving 18 bases unmatched. Germline V gene data show CDR1 as MNHEY and CDR2 as SMNVEV (reference sequence). CDR3 length: 18 residues. CDR3: CASRTRSFRGAMNTEAFF. Written as DNA, the CDR3 is TGTGCCAGCCGTACGCGCTCATTCAGGGGGGCAATGAACACTGAAGCTTTCTTT.

The V call is TRBV14, the J call TRBJ2-7; 7 bases map to TRBD2. The germline V gene has CDR1 SGHDN and CDR2 FVKESK. CDR3 length: 14 amino acids. Trimming took 4 bases from V and 6 from J; bases not matched to a gene: 9. CDR3 in DNA: TGTGCCAGCAGCCGAGGACTAGTGGGACGCGAGCAGTACTTC. Translating gives CASSRGLVGREQYF.

The chain is built from TRBV2 and TRBJ2-4, with a tentative D call TRBD2 (6 bases). Germline V gives CDR1 SNHLY, CDR2 FYNNEI. The CDR3 totals 18 residues. V was pared by 6 bases and J by 4 bases, with 25 bases between. CDR3 protein: CASRNTLFGGIGKNIQYF. The CDR3 DNA is TGTGCCAGCAGAAATACCCTATTTGGGGGGATTGGGAAAAACATTCAGTACTTC. Looking up the rest from reference TRBV2 and TRBJ2-4 gives the full variable domain: EPEVTQTPSHQVTQMGQEVILRCVPISNHLYFYWYRQILGQKVEFLVSFYNNEISEKSEIFDDQFSVERPDGSNFTLKIRSTKLEDSAMYFCASRNTLFGGIGKNIQYFGAGTRLSVL.

By sample fraction, this clone is medium-sized (0.01 to 0.1%). The chain combines TRBV5-1 with TRBJ1-1; 9 bases are shared with TRBD1. Germline lookup yields CDR1 SGHRS and CDR2 YFSETQ. The V gene end was trimmed by 4 bases and the J gene end by 4 bases; junction bases not matched to a gene: 5. This CDR3 spans 14 amino acids. The chain's CDR3 is CASSLTGGGTEAFF. The CDR3 DNA follows: TGCGCCAGCAGCCTTACAGGGGGCGGCACTGAAGCTTTCTTT.

V usage is TRBV2 and J usage is TRBJ2-1, with D possibly matching TRBD1 (6 bases). Between the trimmed V and J ends, which lost 9 bases and 3 bases, there was a span of 12 bases. The CDR3 contains 13 residues. In germline, CDR1 is SNHLY, CDR2 FYNNEI. Here the CDR3 DNA reads TGTGCCAGATCAGGGGTTCTCTACAATGAGCAGTTCTTC. Translation: CARSGVLYNEQFF. Based on the CDR3 plus reference TRBV2 and TRBJ2-1, the full variable domain is EPEVTQTPSHQVTQMGQEVILRCVPISNHLYFYWYRQILGQKVEFLVSFYNNEISEKSEIFDDQFSVERPDGSNFTLKIRSTKLEDSAMYFCARSGVLYNEQFFGPGTRLTVL.

This chain uses TRBV20-1 with TRBJ2-5; the D gene is possibly TRBD2 (6 bases). Germline V CDR1 and CDR2: DFQATT, SNEGSKA (reference sequence). The CDR3 spans 11 residues. Trimming took 6 bases from V and 2 from J, leaving 7 bases between them. The CDR3 is CSAGTQETQYF. DNA for the CDR3: TGCAGTGCAGGGACTCAAGAGACCCAGTACTTC.

This chain links TRBV11-2 with TRBJ2-5, with D perhaps TRBD1 (6 bases). Deletions cut 4 bases from V and 2 bases from J, with 14 bases between. CDR1 is SGHAT and CDR2 is FQNNGV in the germline V gene. The CDR3 sequence is 15 residues long. CDR3 residues: CASSSQQGFQETQYF. DNA for the CDR3: TGTGCCAGCAGCTCCCAACAGGGTTTTCAAGAGACCCAGTACTTC.

The chain carries TRBV5-6 and TRBJ2-5; unclear D gene. V lost 0 bases, J lost 0 bases, and 6 bases lay in between. CDR1 and CDR2 (germline): SGHDT, YYEEEE. This CDR3 region has 14 residues. This CDR3 is CASSLAWDQETQYF. The CDR3, as DNA: TGTGCCAGCAGCTTGGCCTGGGACCAAGAGACCCAGTACTTC.

This clone came up a few times. The gene calls are TRBV5-1 and TRBJ2-2; 7 positions agree with TRBD2. With 4 bases clipped from V and 1 base from J, the junction kept 4 bases outside the gene matches. Per the germline V gene, CDR1 is SGHRS and CDR2 is YFSETQ. The CDR3 spans 15 residues. The CDR3 DNA is TGCGCCAGCAGCCCCGGGACTATGAACACCGGGGAGCTGTTTTTT. Translation: CASSPGTMNTGELFF.

The V and J genes are TRBV5-5 and TRBJ1-1, with D uncertain. Germline V gene lookup returns CDR1 SGHKS and CDR2 YYEKEE (reference sequence). The CDR3 consists of 13 residues. V was pared by 0 bases and J by 1 base, with 4 bases between. DNA of the CDR3: TGTGCCAGCAGCTTGGTCCCGAACACTGAAGCTTTCTTT. Its translation is CASSLVPNTEAFF.

J is TRBJ2-5 and V is TRBV6-6; 7 bases match TRBD1. Germline values: CDR1 MNHNY, CDR2 SVGAGI (reference sequence). The CDR3 totals 13 residues. V shed 10 bases and J 4 bases; nucleotides not matched to a gene: 9. CDR3 nucleotide sequence: TGTGCCACCCGGAATACAGGGGTAGAGACCCAGTACTTC. The encoded protein is CATRNTGVETQYF.

This chain joins TRBV18 and TRBJ1-1; D ambiguous. Germline CDR1 KGHSH, CDR2 LQKENI. The V end lost 3 bases, the J end lost 8 bases, and 13 bases lay between the germline ends. This CDR3 is 13 amino acids long. CDR3 in DNA: TGTGCCAGCTCACCTGGGCCACCCCAGGAAGCTTTCTTT. This gives the protein CASSPGPPQEAFF.